The T cell receptor (beta chain) described here comes from a study of cytomegalovirus exposure and HLA in healthy donors. The germline gives CDR1 SGHTA, CDR2 FQGTGA. J was trimmed by 7 bases and V by 8 bases; bases with no gene match: 1. The CDR3 extends over 11 amino acids. The PCR made use of 60 Vbeta and 13 Jbeta primers. The repertoire was sequenced with immunoSEQ multiplex PCR; TCRdb's copy has only in-frame clones and lacks some. The repertoire holds fewer than 150,000 clones, roughly 79% seen once, with less than 3.5% in the top ten. The clonotype comes from a male donor in good health and CMV-seronegative. The chain is built from TRBV7-3 and TRBJ2-2; 7 nucleotides match TRBD2. The specimen sequenced was PBMCs. Here the CDR3 reads CASGLDGELFF. CDR3 DNA sequence: TGTGCCAGCGGACTAGACGGGGAGCTGTTTTTT.